This TCR beta chain was identified in a study of cytomegalovirus exposure and HLA in healthy donors. Study information: As released early, the data held some 80 million unique TCRs from HLA-typed donors. Of all 400 or so donors who were genotyped, roughly 81% belonged to the Caucasian-associated ancestry cluster.

Researchers ran the PCR with 60 Vbeta and 13 Jbeta primers. The data were produced by immunoSEQ multiplex PCR, yet TCRdb's version contains in-frame clones alone and is incomplete. The repertoire table contains 200,000 to 250,000 clones. This CDR3 has 13 amino acids. Germline CDR1 SGHVS, CDR2 FQNEAQ. V lost 1 base, J lost 10 bases, and 4 bases stayed unmatched. The receptor was isolated from a woman aged 25 to 39 in good health and CMV-seropositive. The source material was PBMCs. V usage is TRBV7-8 and J usage is TRBJ1-1; the match to TRBD1 covers 9 bases. As DNA, the CDR3 is TGTGCCAGCAGCTTAGGGGGACAGGGTAGAGCTTTCTTT. Translation: CASSLGGQGRAFF.